This is a list of T cell receptor beta chains from one sample in a study of identical twins. TCRdb itself ran the 5' RACE reads through MiXCR, one entry per CDR3 protein. The sample has approximately 1.8 million distinct CDR3 sequences; less than 35% are singletons. Sequences were obtained from cord blood. The receptors were sampled from a newborn girl in good health. The CDR3 runs from the conserved cysteine through the conserved F or W. The order of the fields is CDR3 length, J gene, V gene, clone size, D gene, CDR3 DNA, CDR3 protein. The D gene is left open where the match is weak. Expanded clones get a size class; other rows say once, few or many, or leave the size out.

>13|TRBJ2-4|TRBV25-1|NA|TRBD2
TGTGCCAGCAGTGATGCGGGAGGGGTTGAGCAGTACTTC
CASSDAGGVEQYF
>16|TRBJ2-1|TRBV7-9|NA|NA
TGTGCCAGCAGCTTAGATGCGTGGATAGCCTACAATGAGCAGTTCTTC
CASSLDAWIAYNEQFF
>15|TRBJ2-1|TRBV29-1|NA|NA
TGCAGCGTTCCCGGCGGGCTGAGCTCCTACAATGAGCAGTTCTTC
CSVPGGLSSYNEQFF
>13|TRBJ1-2|TRBV10-3|NA|NA
TGTGCCATCAGTGAGTCTTCTAACTATGGCCACACCTTC
CAISESSNYGHTF
>14|TRBJ2-2|TRBV9|few|NA
TGTGCCAGCAGCGTAGACGAGCGGACCGGGGAGCTGTTTTTT
CASSVDERTGELFF
>15|TRBJ2-5|TRBV6-6|many|TRBD1
TGTGCCAGCAGTTACTCCGGACAGGATGAAGAGACCCAGTACTTC
CASSYSGQDEETQYF
>13|TRBJ2-5|TRBV20-1|few|TRBD2
TGCGCCCTGGGGCTAGCGGTAGGAGAGACCCAGTACTTC
CALGLAVGETQYF
>14|TRBJ2-1|TRBV18|few|NA
TGTGCCAGCTCACCAACTCTCGCGGTCAATGAGCAGTTCTTC
CASSPTLAVNEQFF
>14|TRBJ2-2|TRBV12-3/TRBV12-4|NA|NA
TGTGCCAGCAGTTTGATGATAATCACCGGGGAGCTGTTTTTT
CASSLMIITGELFF
>13|TRBJ1-1|TRBV6-4|few|NA
TGTGCCAGCAGTTTTGCCAGGGACACTGAAGCTTTCTTT
CASSFARDTEAFF
>16|TRBJ2-1|TRBV20-1|few|NA
TGCAGTGCTCGAGTCCTGCTGGGGAGCTCCTACAATGAGCAGTTCTTC
CSARVLLGSSYNEQFF